These 2 T cell receptor beta chains share one sample of origin, sequenced in a study of graft-versus-host responses after intestinal transplantation. Assay used: immunoSEQ multiplex PCR; TCRdb lists only in-frame clones, some missing. In the table there are around 19,000 clones, roughly half of which are singletons. The sequencing here drew on alloreactive CD4+ T cells from a mixed lymphocyte reaction culture, taken before intestinal transplant. Specified subset: CFSE-low proliferating T cells sorted from roughly 6-day pre-transplant mixed lymphocyte reaction (GvH or HvG direction). The receptors come from a human patient who received an intestinal transplant.

This clone came up a few times. The chain couples TRBV6-1 to TRBJ1-2; D remains unclear. The CDR3 extends over 12 amino acids. V lost 6 bases, J lost 4 bases, and 9 bases lay in between. Germline V gene sequence: CDR1 MNHNS, CDR2 SASEGT. CDR3 DNA: TGTGCCAGCAGCCGACACTCCTATGGCTACACCTTC. Translation: CASSRHSYGYTF.

The rearrangement links TRBV6-4 to TRBJ2-5, with D tentatively TRBD2 (5 bases). The CDR3 has 14 amino acids. The V gene's germline CDR1 is MRHNA and CDR2 SNTAGT. V lost 6 bases and J 3 bases, leaving 14 bases between the germline ends. The CDR3 nucleotides are TGTGCCAGCAGGTGGCGGGCCTCGAAAGAGACCCAGTACTTC. Translated: CASRWRASKETQYF.